Shown below are 10 T cell receptor beta chains from a single sample sequenced in a study of Ad26.COV2.S vaccination and SARS-CoV-2 variants. Sequencing used immunoSEQ multiplex PCR; TCRdb keeps in-frame clones, though not all of them. Of 350,000 to 400,000 clones listed, over 75% are singletons. This sample's treatment: roughly 19 received Ad26.COV2.S at low or high dose, single or two shots; 5 received placebo; per-sample allocation not given. The samples were gathered on day 63 after the first injection of vaccine or placebo. This specimen consisted of peripheral blood, obtained in a trial of Ad26.COV2.S vaccine versus placebo. These receptors were obtained from a person between 18 and 65 years old who received the Ad26.COV2.S COVID-19 vaccine or a placebo.

This clone was seen once. The genes are TRBV6-6 and TRBJ1-5; D perhaps matches TRBD1 (6 bases). Germline CDR1 is MNHNY and CDR2 is SVGAGI (reference sequence). This CDR3 contains 15 residues. V lost 7 bases, J lost 4 bases, and 17 bases lay in between. DNA for the CDR3: TGTGCCAGCAAAACAGGTCGGACAGAAAATCAGCCCCAGCATTTT. Protein sequence: CASKTGRTENQPQHF.

This clone was counted once. Here the CDR3 DNA reads TGTGCCAGCAGTGGGGGGCCACGGCTTAATGAAAAACTGTTTTTT. It yields the protein CASSGGPRLNEKLFF. This chain links TRBV28 with TRBJ1-4, with D tentatively TRBD1 (6 bases). Trimming took off 5 bases at V and 4 bases at J, with 14 bases between the two ends. From germline, CDR1 is MDHEN and CDR2 SYDVKM. This CDR3 has 15 residues.

A note on this clone: The same CDR3 can be traced to other DNA sequences in this sample. The chain uses TRBV18 and TRBJ2-1; 12 bases fit TRBD2. From germline, CDR1 is KGHSH and CDR2 LQKENI. This CDR3 has 15 residues. The J segment lost 4 bases and the V segment lost 6 bases, leaving 4 bases of the junction unmatched. The CDR3 is CASSPGLAGYNEQFF. The DNA of the CDR3 is TGTGCCAGCTCGCCTGGACTAGCGGGATACAATGAGCAGTTCTTC.

In DNA form, the CDR3 reads TGTGCCAGCAGTGAATGGCAGGGTGGGAATGAAAAACTGTTTTTT. Its protein is CASSEWQGGNEKLFF. V is TRBV25-1 and J is TRBJ1-4; D possibly corresponds to TRBD1 (5 bases). CDR1 is MGHDK, CDR2 SYGVNS, per germline. This CDR3 region has 15 residues. The ends were cut back, 1 base at V and 5 bases at J, with 11 bases in the middle.

V usage is TRBV7-2 and J usage is TRBJ2-1, with D possibly called TRBD1 or TRBD2 (6 bases each). The CDR3 runs 14 residues. Germline V gene data show CDR1 as SGHTA and CDR2 as FQGNSA. The V gene lost 6 bases and the J gene lost 6 bases, with 15 bases spanning the gap. The CDR3 sequence: CASRRGGLGNEQFF. CDR3 bases: TGTGCCAGCAGGAGAGGGGGGTTAGGCAATGAGCAGTTCTTC.

The chain links TRBV2 to TRBJ2-4; the match to TRBD1 covers 7 bases. J lost 4 bases, V lost 9 bases, and 6 bases had no gene match. The CDR3 contains 13 residues. Per germline, CDR1 SNHLY and CDR2 FYNNEI. The CDR3 loop reads CASNRDRKNIQYF. For the CDR3, the DNA is TGTGCCAGTAATCGGGACAGAAAAAACATTCAGTACTTC.

The chain combines TRBV6-6 with TRBJ2-1; 7 bases are a match to TRBD2. From germline, CDR1 is MNHNY and CDR2 SVGAGI (reference sequence). The CDR3 runs to 15 residues. Losses at the gene ends were 2 bases for V and 2 bases for J; bases not matched to a gene: 3. CDR3 coding DNA: TGTGCCAGCAGTTACATAGCGGGTACCTACAATGAGCAGTTCTTC. Translation: CASSYIAGTYNEQFF.

This clone was detected once. This chain links TRBV29-1 with TRBJ2-2; D unclear. The germline V gene has CDR1 SQVTM and CDR2 ANQGSEA. V was pared by 8 bases and J by 1 base, with 8 bases between. The CDR3 consists of 12 residues. DNA for the CDR3: TGCAGCCCAGGACGGAACACCGGGGAGCTGTTTTTT. Residues: CSPGRNTGELFF.

The chain has TRBV7-6 and TRBJ2-7, with 7 bases lining up with TRBD2. V dropped 3 bases and J dropped 3; count of bases not matched to a gene: 8. CDR3 length: 15 amino acids. Germline V gives CDR1 SGHVS, CDR2 FNYEAQ. For the CDR3, the DNA is TGTGCCAGCAGCTTGGCGGGAGCCTCTATCTACGAGCAGTACTTC. Amino acid sequence: CASSLAGASIYEQYF.

This chain links TRBV27 with TRBJ1-1; no clear D. The germline CDR1 and CDR2 sequences are MNHEY and SMNVEV (reference sequence). Trimming took off 3 bases at V and 0 bases at J, with 8 bases between the two ends. The CDR3 is made up of 14 amino acids. The CDR3 DNA reads as TGTGCCAGCAGTTTCGGGCGGATGAACACTGAAGCTTTCTTT. It encodes CASSFGRMNTEAFF.